These 29 T cell receptor beta chains originate from one sample sequenced in a study of PD-1 blockade in classical Hodgkin lymphoma. Every patient relapsed after autologous stem cell transplantation, and brentuximab vedotin exposure varied. Produced via immunoSEQ multiplex PCR; TCRdb's table is partial and in-frame only. The sample contains roughly 150,000 clones, about four fifths of which appear only once. This sample comprised peripheral blood mononuclear cells (PBMCs), obtained before the second cycle of nivolumab. These TCRs come from a human donor with classical Hodgkin lymphoma.

V and J are TRBV7-2 and TRBJ1-1, with TRBD1 matching over 7 bases. Germline-derived CDR1 and CDR2 are SGHTA and FQGNSA. The CDR3 has 13 amino acids. After removal of 10 bases from V and 3 bases from J, the junction contained 8 bases not matched to a gene. Written as DNA, the CDR3 is TGTGCCACCGAGACAGGGTGGGACACTGAAGCTTTCTTT. Translation gives CATETGWDTEAFF. Full variable domain (rest looked up from reference TRBV7-2 and TRBJ1-1): GAGVSQSPSNKVTEKGKDVELRCDPISGHTALYWYRQSLGQGLEFLIYFQGNSAPDKSGLPSDRFSAERTGGSVSTLTIQRTQQEDSAVYLCATETGWDTEAFFGQGTRLTVV.

This clone appeared once. The V gene is TRBV16, the J gene TRBJ2-5, with no clear D. Trimming cost V 2 bases and J 5 bases, with 9 bases left between them. This CDR3 is built from 13 residues. Germline V CDR1 and CDR2: KGHSY, FQNENV. Here the CDR3 DNA reads TGTGCCAGCAGCCAAGGGAACAGCGAGACCCAGTACTTC. This codes for CASSQGNSETQYF.

This chain links TRBV6-6 with TRBJ1-3; 9 nucleotides agree with TRBD1. The CDR3 spans 15 residues. After removal of 6 bases from V and 4 bases from J, the junction contained 7 bases not matched to a gene. In germline, CDR1 is MNHNY, CDR2 SVGAGI (reference sequence). CDR3: CASRKQGALGNTIYF. DNA for the CDR3: TGTGCCAGCAGGAAACAGGGGGCGCTGGGAAACACCATATATTTT.

This clone occurred once. The gene calls are TRBV6-6 and TRBJ2-1, with TRBD1 as a possible D gene (5 bases). Germline CDR1 MNHNY, CDR2 SVGAGI (reference sequence). Trimming stripped 6 bases from V and 9 bases from J, with 18 bases between. The CDR3 has 14 residues. CDR3: CASRPLRQFGEQFF. The CDR3 DNA reads TGTGCCAGCAGACCCCTAAGACAGTTTGGTGAGCAGTTCTTC.

The genes are TRBV9 and TRBJ2-7; 8 nucleotides agree with TRBD1. J gave up 6 bases and V 3 bases, and 8 bases lay outside the gene matches. Germline loops: CDR1 SGDLS, CDR2 YYNGEE. This CDR3 comprises 14 residues. The CDR3 DNA reads TGTGCCAGCAGCGCAGGACAGGGCGTCCGCGAGCAGTACTTC. Translated: CASSAGQGVREQYF.

The chain joins TRBV7-3 to TRBJ2-5; 9 positions agree with TRBD1. V lost 5 bases to trimming and J lost 5 bases; unmatched junction nucleotides: 9. Per the germline V gene, CDR1 is SGHTA and CDR2 is FQGTGA. This CDR3 region has 15 residues. The CDR3, as DNA: TGTGCCAGCAGCCCGGGACAGGGAAGGTTGGAGACCCAGTACTTC. Its protein product is CASSPGQGRLETQYF.

CDR3 residues: CASRLDRVGSYEQYF. The DNA of the CDR3 is TGTGCCAGCAGGCTAGACAGGGTGGGTTCCTACGAGCAGTACTTC. This chain links TRBV2 with TRBJ2-7, with 7 bases fitting TRBD1. The CDR3 runs to 15 residues. In germline, CDR1 is SNHLY, CDR2 FYNNEI. V lost 6 bases and J lost 1; bases outside the gene matches: 9.

This clone was found once. The chain combines TRBV11-2 with TRBJ1-2, with D maybe TRBD1 (6 bases). This CDR3 is 17 amino acids long. V lost 1 base and J lost 6, with 21 bases in between. Germline V gene lookup returns CDR1 SGHAT and CDR2 FQNNGV. The CDR3 nucleotides read TGTGCCAGCAGCTTAGGCAAGTCAGCCGGAACAGGGCATGGCTACACCTTC. Its translation: CASSLGKSAGTGHGYTF.

The chain has TRBV2 and TRBJ2-7, with 7 nucleotides matching TRBD1. V shed 5 bases and J 1 base; nucleotides not matched to a gene: 11. There are 16 residues in the CDR3. CDR1 and CDR2 (germline): SNHLY, FYNNEI. The CDR3, as DNA: TGTGCCAGCAGTCGTTCCTGGGACAGCCAATCCTACGAGCAGTACTTC. This codes for CASSRSWDSQSYEQYF.

A word on this clone: Other DNA sequences from this sample encode an identical CDR3 as well. The chain recombines TRBV5-1 with TRBJ2-3; D remains ambiguous. This CDR3 comprises 12 residues. Between the trimmed V and J ends, which lost 0 bases and 5 bases, there was a span of 4 bases. Germline V gene lookup returns CDR1 SGHRS and CDR2 YFSETQ. The CDR3 region has the DNA TGCGCCAGCAGCTTGGCCGAAGATACGCAGTATTTT. Encoded protein: CASSLAEDTQYF.

This chain links TRBV19 with TRBJ1-1, with TRBD1 matching over 10 bases. V was clipped by 3 bases and J by 5 bases; unmatched bases: 3. Germline V gene lookup returns CDR1 LNHDA and CDR2 SQIVND (reference sequence). This CDR3 has 14 amino acids. The CDR3 loop reads CASSMGQGSTEAFF. The CDR3 nucleotides read TGTGCCAGTAGTATGGGACAGGGGAGTACTGAAGCTTTCTTT.

This clone occurred a few times. This rearrangement joins TRBV7-9 to TRBJ1-1; the D is unclear. The V end was cut by 2 bases, the J end by 1 base, with 8 bases between. The length of the CDR3 is 14 residues. Germline V gives CDR1 SEHNR, CDR2 FQNEAQ (reference sequence). The CDR3 reads CASSLLSENTEAFF. The CDR3, as DNA: TGTGCCAGCAGCTTATTATCCGAGAACACTGAAGCTTTCTTT.

The count of this clone is one. The J gene is TRBJ2-7, the V gene TRBV7-9; D ambiguous. CDR1 is SEHNR and CDR2 is FQNEAQ in the germline V gene (reference sequence). CDR3 length equals 12 residues. Trimming removed 1 base at V and 13 bases at J, with 14 bases between. The CDR3: CASSLVGSIVYF. The CDR3 bases are TGTGCCAGCAGCTTAGTTGGGTCAATTGTTTACTTC.

This chain connects TRBV15 to TRBJ2-7, with D hard to call. Germline V lookup: CDR1 LNHNV, CDR2 YYDKDF (reference sequence). The length of the CDR3 is 13 residues. V dropped 0 bases and J dropped 6 bases, with 9 bases sitting between them. The CDR3 DNA reads as TGTGCCACCAGCAGAGATCGGGCCCTCGAGCAGTACTTC. Translating it yields CATSRDRALEQYF.

This clone was detected only a few times. The chain combines TRBV5-4 with TRBJ2-2, with D maybe TRBD1 (8 bases). Trimming removed 3 bases at V and 6 bases at J, with 18 bases between. CDR1 is SGHNT and CDR2 is YYREEE in the germline V gene (reference sequence). CDR3 length equals 16 residues. CDR3 DNA: TGTGCCAGCAGCTCCCCAAGACAGGGGAGGGCCGGGGAGCTGTTTTTT. Translating gives CASSSPRQGRAGELFF.

The chain is built from TRBV4-1 and TRBJ1-3; a possible D gene is TRBD1 (5 bases). The CDR3 covers 17 residues. Germline values: CDR1 MGHRA, CDR2 YSYEKL. Trimming pared 5 bases from V and 0 bases from J, leaving 17 bases between. CDR3 residues: CASSSHGGVFSGNTIYF. CDR3 sequence (DNA): TGCGCCAGCAGCTCACACGGGGGGGTTTTCTCTGGAAACACCATATATTTT.

This clone was observed at least ten times. V and J are TRBV18 and TRBJ1-1; D unclear. This CDR3 region has 13 residues. Between the trimmed V and J ends, which lost 5 bases and 0 bases, there was a span of 7 bases. Germline loops: CDR1 KGHSH, CDR2 LQKENI. The CDR3 sequence is CASSGDMNTEAFF. The DNA for the CDR3 is TGTGCCAGCTCAGGGGATATGAACACTGAAGCTTTCTTT.

This clone was recorded only once. The V call is TRBV7-9, the J call TRBJ1-2; D is ambiguous. Trimming left V 3 bases short and J 0 bases short, with 20 bases between. CDR1 and CDR2 (germline): SEHNR, FQNEAQ (reference sequence). The CDR3 has 18 amino acids. CDR3 sequence reads: CASSFISGTWGANYGYTF. DNA of the CDR3: TGTGCCAGCAGCTTTATAAGCGGAACTTGGGGAGCTAACTATGGCTACACCTTC.

V gene TRBV7-2 combines with J gene TRBJ2-1, with D maybe TRBD2 (6 bases). This CDR3 has 14 residues. Trimming took off 5 bases at V and 3 bases at J, with 11 bases between the two ends. CDR1 and CDR2 (germline): SGHTA, FQGNSA. The DNA for the CDR3 is TGTGCCAGCAGCGCCACAGCGGGCTACAATGAGCAGTTCTTC. Translation: CASSATAGYNEQFF.

The V call is TRBV20-1, the J call TRBJ1-1; D gene uncertain. The CDR3 has 11 amino acids. Trimming took 7 bases from V and 0 from J, leaving 6 bases between them. Germline-derived CDR1 and CDR2 are DFQATT and SNEGSKA (reference sequence). The CDR3 DNA reads TGCAGTGAACAGATGAACACTGAAGCTTTCTTT. It codes for CSEQMNTEAFF.

V usage is TRBV7-9 and J usage is TRBJ2-7; no reliable D call. V was cut by 1 base and J by 5 bases, with 12 bases left in between. CDR1 and CDR2 from the germline V gene are SEHNR and FQNEAQ (reference sequence). This CDR3 is built from 14 residues. The CDR3: CASSLGLAVNEQYF. The CDR3 bases are TGTGCCAGCAGCTTAGGTCTCGCAGTCAACGAGCAGTACTTC.

This rearrangement joins TRBV7-6 to TRBJ2-7; perhaps TRBD2 as D (6 bases). Germline CDR1 reads SGHVS; CDR2 reads FNYEAQ. CDR3 length: 17 amino acids. Trimming took 5 bases from V and 0 from J, leaving 20 bases between them. The CDR3 is CASSPWWGRTGSYEQYF. The CDR3 DNA reads as TGTGCCAGCAGCCCCTGGTGGGGGAGGACGGGCTCCTACGAGCAGTACTTC. The entire variable domain, with the rest obtained from reference TRBV7-6 and TRBJ2-7, is as follows: GAGVSQSPRYKVTKRGQDVALRCDPISGHVSLYWYRQALGQGPEFLTYFNYEAQQDKSGLPNDRFSAERPEGSISTLTIQRTEQRDSAMYRCASSPWWGRTGSYEQYFGPGTRLTVT.

This clone has a single count. The CDR3 DNA is TGTGCCAGCAGCCTCCAGTGGGCCTACGAGCAGTACTTC. It yields the protein CASSLQWAYEQYF. The chain couples TRBV7-2 to TRBJ2-7; no clear D. This CDR3 comprises 13 residues. V was shortened by 5 bases and J by 2 bases, with 10 bases between the two germline ends. Germline V lookup: CDR1 SGHTA, CDR2 FQGNSA.

V and J are TRBV18 and TRBJ1-1; 9 bases match TRBD1. Germline V gene sequence: CDR1 KGHSH, CDR2 LQKENI. The CDR3 totals 18 residues. Losses at the gene ends were 3 bases for V and 0 bases for J; bases not matched to a gene: 11. The DNA of the CDR3 is TGTGCCAGCTCACCGGGCGAGCGACAGGGGGGTTTGAACACTGAAGCTTTCTTT. Its protein is CASSPGERQGGLNTEAFF.

The gene calls are TRBV28 and TRBJ2-7; possible D gene TRBD1, 6 bases. CDR3 size: 13 residues. Trimming cost V 7 bases and J 2 bases, with 12 bases left between them. The V gene's germline CDR1 is MDHEN and CDR2 SYDVKM. The CDR3 DNA reads as TGTGCCAGCATCCGACAGGAGCCCTACGAGCAGTACTTC. Residues: CASIRQEPYEQYF.

The rearrangement links TRBV13 to TRBJ2-3, with a possible D match to TRBD2 (5 bases). The CDR3 contains 15 residues. Deletions cut 1 base from V and 0 bases from J, with 8 bases between. Germline V CDR1 and CDR2: PRHDT, FYEKMQ (reference sequence). The CDR3 region is CASSLVARSTDTQYF. CDR3 coding DNA: TGTGCCAGCAGCTTAGTAGCGCGTAGCACAGATACGCAGTATTTT. The whole variable domain, remainder taken from reference TRBV13 and TRBJ2-3, is AAGVIQSPRHLIKEKRETATLKCYPIPRHDTVYWYQQGPGQDPQFLISFYEKMQSDKGSIPDRFSAQQFSDYHSELNMSSLELGDSALYFCASSLVARSTDTQYFGPGTRLTVL.

V and J are TRBV5-1 and TRBJ2-7, with D possibly called TRBD1 or TRBD2 (6 bases each). The CDR3 has 14 residues. CDR1 SGHRS and CDR2 YFSETQ come from the germline V gene. V was shortened by 0 bases and J by 5 bases, with 12 bases between the two germline ends. CDR3 amino acids: CASSLEGGLDEQYF. Written as DNA, the CDR3 is TGCGCCAGCAGCTTGGAAGGGGGGCTAGACGAGCAGTACTTC.

This clone was picked up a small number of times. The chain combines TRBV2 with TRBJ2-2; D gene ambiguous. The CDR3 length is 16 residues. The V and J ends lost 7 bases and 0 bases respectively, with 15 bases between them. Germline V gives CDR1 SNHLY, CDR2 FYNNEI. This CDR3 reads CASTPQGYSNTGELFF. DNA of the CDR3: TGTGCCAGCACCCCTCAAGGGTATTCGAACACCGGGGAGCTGTTTTTT.

The sample holds one count of this clone. The gene calls are TRBV7-3 and TRBJ2-1; D is perhaps TRBD2 (6 bases). The CDR3 contains 17 residues. Germline CDR1 and CDR2: SGHTA and FQGTGA. V was shortened by 7 bases and J by 10 bases, with 29 bases between the two germline ends. The CDR3 DNA sequence: TGTGCCAGCAAGGCCCCGGGAGCCGCCGCACAAGGTTGGGAGCAGTTCTTC. As protein: CASKAPGAAAQGWEQFF.